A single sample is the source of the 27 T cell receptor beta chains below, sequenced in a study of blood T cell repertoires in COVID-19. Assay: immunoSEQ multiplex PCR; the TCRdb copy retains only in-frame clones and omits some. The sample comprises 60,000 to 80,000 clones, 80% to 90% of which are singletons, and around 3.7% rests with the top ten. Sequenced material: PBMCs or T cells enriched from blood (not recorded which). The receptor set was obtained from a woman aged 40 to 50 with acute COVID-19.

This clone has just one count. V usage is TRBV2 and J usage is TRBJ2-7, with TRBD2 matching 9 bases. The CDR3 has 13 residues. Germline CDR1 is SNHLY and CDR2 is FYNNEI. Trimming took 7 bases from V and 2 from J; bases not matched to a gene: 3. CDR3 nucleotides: TGTGCCAGCAACCGCGGGGGGGCCTACGAGCAGTACTTC. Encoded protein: CASNRGGAYEQYF.

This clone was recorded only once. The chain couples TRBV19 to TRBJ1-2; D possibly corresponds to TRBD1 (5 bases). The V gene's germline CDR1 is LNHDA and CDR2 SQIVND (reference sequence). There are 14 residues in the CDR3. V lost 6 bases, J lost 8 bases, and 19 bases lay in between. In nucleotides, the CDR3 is TGTGCCAGTAGGGCCGGCGCGGGACTGGGCGGCTACACCTTC. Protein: CASRAGAGLGGYTF.

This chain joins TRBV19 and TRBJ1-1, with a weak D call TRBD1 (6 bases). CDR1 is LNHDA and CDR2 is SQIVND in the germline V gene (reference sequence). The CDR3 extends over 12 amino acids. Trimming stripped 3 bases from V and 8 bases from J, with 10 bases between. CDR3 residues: CASSIRTEEAFF. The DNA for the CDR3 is TGTGCCAGTAGTATTCGGACAGAAGAAGCTTTCTTT.

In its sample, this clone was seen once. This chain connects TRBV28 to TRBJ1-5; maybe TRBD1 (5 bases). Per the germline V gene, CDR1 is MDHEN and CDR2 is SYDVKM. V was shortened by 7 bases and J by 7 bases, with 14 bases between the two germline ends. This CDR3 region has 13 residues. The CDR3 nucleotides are TGTGCCAGCACTCCTCAGGGTCCGCAGCCCCAGCATTTT. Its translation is CASTPQGPQPQHF.

In DNA, the CDR3 is TGTGCCAGCAGTGAACGGCCCGGGAATTCACCCCTCCACTTT. Translating gives CASSERPGNSPLHF. The chain links TRBV6-1 to TRBJ1-6; no clear D. Germline lookup yields CDR1 MNHNS and CDR2 SASEGT. This CDR3 comprises 14 residues. V was clipped by 2 bases and J by 7 bases, with 9 bases between them.

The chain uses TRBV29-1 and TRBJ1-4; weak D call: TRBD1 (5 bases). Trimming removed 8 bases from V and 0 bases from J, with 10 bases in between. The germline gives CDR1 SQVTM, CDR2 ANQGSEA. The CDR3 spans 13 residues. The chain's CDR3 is CSTLTATNEKLFF. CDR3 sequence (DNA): TGCAGCACCCTGACAGCAACTAATGAAAAACTGTTTTTT. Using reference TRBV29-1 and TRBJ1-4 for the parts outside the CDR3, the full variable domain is SAVISQKPSRDICQRGTSLTIQCQVDSQVTMMFWYRQQPGQSLTLIATANQGSEATYESGFVIDKFPISRPNLTFSTLTVSNMSPEDSSIYLCSTLTATNEKLFFGSGTQLSVL.

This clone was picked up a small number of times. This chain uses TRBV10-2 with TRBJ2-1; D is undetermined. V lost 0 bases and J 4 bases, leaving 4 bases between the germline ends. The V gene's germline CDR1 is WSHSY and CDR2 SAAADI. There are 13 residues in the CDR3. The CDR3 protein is CASSESGYNEQFF. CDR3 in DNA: TGCGCCAGCAGTGAGTCCGGGTACAATGAGCAGTTCTTC.

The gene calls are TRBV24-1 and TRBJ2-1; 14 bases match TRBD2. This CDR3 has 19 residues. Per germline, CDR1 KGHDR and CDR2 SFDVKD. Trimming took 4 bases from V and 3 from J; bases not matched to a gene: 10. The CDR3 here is CATSDPEGLAGENYNEQFF. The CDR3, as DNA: TGTGCCACCAGTGACCCTGAGGGACTAGCGGGAGAAAACTACAATGAGCAGTTCTTC.

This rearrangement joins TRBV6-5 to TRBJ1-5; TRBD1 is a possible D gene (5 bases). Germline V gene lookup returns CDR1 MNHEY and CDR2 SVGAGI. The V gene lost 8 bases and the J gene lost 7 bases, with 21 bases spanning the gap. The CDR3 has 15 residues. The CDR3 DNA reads TGTGCCAGCGCCAGGTCAGGGCGAGACGAGCAGCCCCAGCATTTT. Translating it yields CASARSGRDEQPQHF.

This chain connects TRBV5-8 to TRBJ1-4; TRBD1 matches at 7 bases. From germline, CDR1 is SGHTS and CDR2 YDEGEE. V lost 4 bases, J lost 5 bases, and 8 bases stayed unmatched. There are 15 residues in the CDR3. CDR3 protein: CASSSRGQLNEKLFF. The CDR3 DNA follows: TGTGCCAGCAGCAGCCGGGGACAGCTGAATGAAAAACTGTTTTTT.

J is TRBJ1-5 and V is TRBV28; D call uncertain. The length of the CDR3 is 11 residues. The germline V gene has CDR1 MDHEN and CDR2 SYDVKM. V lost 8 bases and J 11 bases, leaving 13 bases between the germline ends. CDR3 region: CASPWRRAQHF. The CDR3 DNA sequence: TGTGCCAGCCCCTGGAGGAGGGCCCAGCATTTT.

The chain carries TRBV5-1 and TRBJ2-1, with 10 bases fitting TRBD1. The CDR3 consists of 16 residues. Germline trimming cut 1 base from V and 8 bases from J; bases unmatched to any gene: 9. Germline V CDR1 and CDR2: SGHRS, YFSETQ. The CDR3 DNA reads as TGCGCCAGCAGCTTGCCCGGGACAGGGGTTAAGGATGAGCAGTTCTTC. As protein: CASSLPGTGVKDEQFF.

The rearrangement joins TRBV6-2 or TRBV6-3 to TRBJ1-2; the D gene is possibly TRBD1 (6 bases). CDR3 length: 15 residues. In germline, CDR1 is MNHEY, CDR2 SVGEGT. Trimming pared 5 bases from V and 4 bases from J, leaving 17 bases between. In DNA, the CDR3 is TGTGCCAGCAGTCAAGACAGGCCCTCGTTCTATGGCTACACCTTC. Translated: CASSQDRPSFYGYTF.

CDR3 bases: TGTGCCAGCAGCCAGGGCGGGAGAGGTGTCGATGAGCAGTTCTTC. Translation: CASSQGGRGVDEQFF. The chain couples TRBV27 to TRBJ2-1, with TRBD2 matching 7 bases. The V gene's germline CDR1 is MNHEY and CDR2 SMNVEV (reference sequence). This CDR3 contains 15 residues. V lost 6 bases to trimming and J lost 8 bases; unmatched junction nucleotides: 13.

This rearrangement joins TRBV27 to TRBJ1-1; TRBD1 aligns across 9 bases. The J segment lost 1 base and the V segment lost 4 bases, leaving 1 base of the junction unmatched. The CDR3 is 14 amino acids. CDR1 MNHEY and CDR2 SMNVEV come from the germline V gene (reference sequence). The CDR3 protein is CASSSGQGNTEAFF. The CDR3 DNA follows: TGTGCCAGCAGTTCGGGACAGGGGAACACTGAAGCTTTCTTT.

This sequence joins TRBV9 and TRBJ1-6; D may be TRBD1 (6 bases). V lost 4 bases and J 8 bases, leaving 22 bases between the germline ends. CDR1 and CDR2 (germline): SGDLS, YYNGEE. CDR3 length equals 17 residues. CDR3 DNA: TGTGCCAGCAGCTCCACCTGGACCCTTGCAGGGGATTCACCCCTCCACTTT. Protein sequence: CASSSTWTLAGDSPLHF.

The CDR3 spells CASTGQGERGYTF. The DNA of the CDR3 is TGTGCCAGCACGGGACAGGGGGAGCGGGGCTACACCTTC. The chain uses TRBV6-5 and TRBJ1-2, with 11 nucleotides matching TRBD1. CDR1 and CDR2 (germline): MNHEY, SVGAGI. The CDR3 runs 13 residues. J gave up 8 bases and V 7 bases, and 6 bases lay outside the gene matches.

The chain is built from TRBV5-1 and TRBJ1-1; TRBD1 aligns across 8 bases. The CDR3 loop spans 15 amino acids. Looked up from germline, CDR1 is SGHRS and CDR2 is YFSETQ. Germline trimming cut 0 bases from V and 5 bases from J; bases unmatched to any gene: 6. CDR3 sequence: CASSLAQTGGTEAFF. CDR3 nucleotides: TGCGCCAGCAGCTTGGCCCAAACAGGGGGGACTGAAGCTTTCTTT. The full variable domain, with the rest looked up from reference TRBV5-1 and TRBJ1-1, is KAGVTQTPRYLIKTRGQQVTLSCSPISGHRSVSWYQQTPGQGLQFLFEYFSETQRNKGNFPGRFSGRQFSNSRSEMNVSTLELGDSALYLCASSLAQTGGTEAFFGQGTRLTVV.

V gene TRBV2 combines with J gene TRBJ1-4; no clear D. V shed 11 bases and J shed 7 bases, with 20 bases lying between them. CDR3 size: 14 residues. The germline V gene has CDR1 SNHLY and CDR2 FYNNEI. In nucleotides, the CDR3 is TGTGCCTCCCAAGATGGGCAGAAACTTGAAAAACTGTTTTTT. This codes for CASQDGQKLEKLFF.

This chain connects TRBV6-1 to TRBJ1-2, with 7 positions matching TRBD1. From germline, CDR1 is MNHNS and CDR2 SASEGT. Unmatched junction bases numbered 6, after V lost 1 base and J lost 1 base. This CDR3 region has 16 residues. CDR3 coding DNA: TGTGCCAGCAGTGAAGGACAGGGCCCTCTTAACTATGGCTACACCTTC. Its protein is CASSEGQGPLNYGYTF.

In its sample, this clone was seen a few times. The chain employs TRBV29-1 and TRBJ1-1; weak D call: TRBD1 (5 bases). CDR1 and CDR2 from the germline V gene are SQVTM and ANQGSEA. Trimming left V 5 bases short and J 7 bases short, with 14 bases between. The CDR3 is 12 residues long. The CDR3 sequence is CSVLWQGGEAFF. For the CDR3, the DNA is TGCAGCGTTCTCTGGCAGGGAGGTGAAGCTTTCTTT.

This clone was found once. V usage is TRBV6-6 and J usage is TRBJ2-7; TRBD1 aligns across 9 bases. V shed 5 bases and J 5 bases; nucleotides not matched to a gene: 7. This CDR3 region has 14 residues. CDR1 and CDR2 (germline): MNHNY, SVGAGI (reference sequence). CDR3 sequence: CASSKGQGVDEQYF. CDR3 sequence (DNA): TGTGCCAGCAGTAAGGGACAGGGCGTCGACGAGCAGTACTTC.

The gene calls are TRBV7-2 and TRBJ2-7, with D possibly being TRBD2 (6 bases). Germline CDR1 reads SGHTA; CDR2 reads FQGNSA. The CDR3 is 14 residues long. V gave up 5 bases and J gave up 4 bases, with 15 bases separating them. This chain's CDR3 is CASSLLISGYEQYF. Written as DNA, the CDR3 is TGTGCCAGCAGCCTCTTGATTAGCGGTTACGAGCAGTACTTC.

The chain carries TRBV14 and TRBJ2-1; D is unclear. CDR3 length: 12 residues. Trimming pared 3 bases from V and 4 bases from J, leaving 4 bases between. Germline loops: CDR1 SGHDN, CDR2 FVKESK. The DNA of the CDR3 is TGTGCCAGCAGCCACACTTACAATGAGCAGTTCTTC. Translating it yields CASSHTYNEQFF.

Written as DNA, the CDR3 is TGCGCCAGCCAGCGGGGGGGAAGCACAGATACGCAGTATTTT. It codes for CASQRGGSTDTQYF. The V call is TRBV5-1, the J call TRBJ2-3; TRBD2 agrees at 10 bases. This CDR3 contains 14 residues. Unmatched junction bases numbered 2, after V lost 7 bases and J lost 0 bases. Germline V gives CDR1 SGHRS, CDR2 YFSETQ.

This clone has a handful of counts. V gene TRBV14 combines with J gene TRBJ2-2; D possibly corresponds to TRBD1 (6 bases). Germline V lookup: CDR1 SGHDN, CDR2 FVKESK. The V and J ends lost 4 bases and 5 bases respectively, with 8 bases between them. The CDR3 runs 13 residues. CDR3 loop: CASSLQGTGELFF. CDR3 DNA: TGTGCCAGCAGCCTACAGGGAACCGGGGAGCTGTTTTTT.

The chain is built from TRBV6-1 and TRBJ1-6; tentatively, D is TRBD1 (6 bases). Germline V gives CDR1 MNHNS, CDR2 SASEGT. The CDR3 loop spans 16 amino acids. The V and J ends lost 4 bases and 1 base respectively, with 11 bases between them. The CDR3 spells CASSGGRGSYNSPLHF. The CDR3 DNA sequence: TGTGCCAGCAGTGGCGGCAGGGGTTCCTATAATTCACCCCTCCACTTT.